This T cell receptor (beta chain) came from a study of T cell responses to AZD1222 COVID-19 vaccine. Study information: Second doses were pooled across both intervals (about 4 or about 12 weeks).

The V end was cut by 0 bases, the J end by 6 bases, with 11 bases between. The germline CDR1 and CDR2 sequences are LGHNA and YSLEER. The CDR3 length is 15 residues. This clone was counted a few times. Its antigen is undetermined. TCRdb's table, derived via immunoSEQ multiplex PCR, lists solely in-frame clones and lacks some. Of 90,000 to 130,000 clones detected, 84% appear once; the ten largest clones hold about 9.4%. Study outcomes and limitations: Vaccine-associated CD4 TCRs spanned spike, dominant at 160-218 and 743-854. It was only after the peak T cell response that any repertoires were sampled. Baseline antibody screening turned up just six seropositive AZD1222 recipients.

The source of this sequence is an adult in good health. The chain uses TRBV4-3 and TRBJ2-2; possibly TRBD1 or TRBD2 for D (6 bases each). The input for sequencing was peripheral blood, taken on day 0 of AZD1222 vaccination. The CDR3 loop reads CASSQDEGGSGELFF. The CDR3 DNA sequence: TGCGCCAGCAGCCAAGATGAGGGGGGATCCGGGGAGCTGTTTTTT.